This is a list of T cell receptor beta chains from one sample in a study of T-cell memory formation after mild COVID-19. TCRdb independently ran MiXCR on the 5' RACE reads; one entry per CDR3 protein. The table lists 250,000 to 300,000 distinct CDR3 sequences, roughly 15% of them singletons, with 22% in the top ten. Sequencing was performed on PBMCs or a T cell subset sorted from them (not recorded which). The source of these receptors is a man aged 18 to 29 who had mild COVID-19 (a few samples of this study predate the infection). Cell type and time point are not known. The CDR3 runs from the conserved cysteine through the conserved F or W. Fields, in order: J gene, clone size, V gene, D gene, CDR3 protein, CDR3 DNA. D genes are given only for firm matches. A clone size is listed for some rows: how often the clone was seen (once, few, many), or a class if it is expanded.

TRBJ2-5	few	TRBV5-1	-	CASSPGGMSGAGETQYF	TGCGCCAGCAGCCCGGGGGGTATGTCAGGGGCCGGAGAGACCCAGTACTTC
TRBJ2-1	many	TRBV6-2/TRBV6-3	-	CASSPSGHNNEQFF	TGTGCCAGCAGCCCTTCCGGACACAACAATGAGCAGTTCTTC
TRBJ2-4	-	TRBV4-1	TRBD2	CASSQGPDLAGRNIQYF	TGCGCCAGCAGCCAAGGCCCTGATCTAGCGGGGAGAAACATTCAGTACTTC
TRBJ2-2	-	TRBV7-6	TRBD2	CASSLSRPLTSGNTGELFF	TGTGCCAGCAGCCTATCAAGGCCACTGACTAGCGGAAACACCGGGGAGCTGTTTTTT
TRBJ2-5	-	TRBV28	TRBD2	CASRTGLAQETQYF	TGTGCCAGCAGGACCGGACTAGCTCAAGAGACCCAGTACTTC
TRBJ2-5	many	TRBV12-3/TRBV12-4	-	CASGVTNQETQYF	TGTGCCAGCGGCGTAACAAATCAAGAGACCCAGTACTTC
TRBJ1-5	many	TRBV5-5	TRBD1	CASSGQGYSNQPQHF	TGTGCCAGCAGCGGACAGGGCTATAGCAATCAGCCCCAGCATTTT
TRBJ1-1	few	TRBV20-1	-	CSATQANTEAFF	TGCAGTGCTACTCAGGCGAACACTGAAGCTTTCTTT
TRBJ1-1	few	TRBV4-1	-	CASSLREGSSEAFF	TGCGCCAGCAGCCTGAGGGAAGGAAGCTCTGAAGCTTTCTTT
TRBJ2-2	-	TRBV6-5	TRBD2	CASSPWGRLAGGPRDTGELFF	TGTGCCAGCAGTCCTTGGGGACGACTAGCGGGGGGGCCCAGGGACACCGGGGAGCTGTTTTTT
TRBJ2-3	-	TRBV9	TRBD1	CASSNRGLGDTQYF	TGTGCCAGCAGCAACAGGGGTTTGGGAGATACGCAGTATTTT